Detailed here is one T cell receptor beta chain. The antigen remains unidentified. The sample belongs to a study of T-cell memory formation after mild COVID-19. Study findings and constraints: Day 15 to 85 contractors were CD4/CD8 balanced; later expanders leaned CD4+. The study found contracting CD4+ clones mainly in CM and EM and contracting CD8+ clones in EMRA. Second-wave clones reaching peak frequency on day 37 lacked confirmed SARS-CoV-2 specificity.

The CDR3 sequence is 15 residues long. Germline trimming cut 2 bases from V and 4 bases from J; bases unmatched to any gene: 5. Looked up from germline, CDR1 is MNHNS and CDR2 is SASEGT. TCRdb re-called the 5' RACE reads through MiXCR, storing one row per CDR3 protein. The sample has 400,000 to 500,000 distinct CDR3 sequences, 20% seen once; the top ten hold roughly 8.4%. V and J are TRBV6-1 and TRBJ2-1; TRBD2 aligns across 7 bases. This receptor was identified in an adult woman who had mild COVID-19 (a few samples of this study predate the infection). Cell type and time point are not known. The sequenced material came from PBMCs or a T cell subset sorted from them (not recorded which). CDR3 DNA: TGTGCCAGCAGTGAACAGGCTAGCGGTTACAATGAGCAGTTCTTC. This translates into CASSEQASGYNEQFF.